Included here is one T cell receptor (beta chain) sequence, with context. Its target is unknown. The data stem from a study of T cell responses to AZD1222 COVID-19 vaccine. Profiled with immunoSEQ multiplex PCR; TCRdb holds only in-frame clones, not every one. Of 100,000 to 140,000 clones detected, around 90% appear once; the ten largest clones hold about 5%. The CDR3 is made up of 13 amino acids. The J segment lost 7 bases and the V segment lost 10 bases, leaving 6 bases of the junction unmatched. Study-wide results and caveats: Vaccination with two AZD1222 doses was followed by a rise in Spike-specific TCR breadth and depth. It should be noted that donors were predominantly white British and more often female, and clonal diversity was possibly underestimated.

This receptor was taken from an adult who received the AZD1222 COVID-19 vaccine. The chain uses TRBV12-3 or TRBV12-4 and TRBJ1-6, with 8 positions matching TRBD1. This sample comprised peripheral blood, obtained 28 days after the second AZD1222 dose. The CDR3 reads CAIRQGLNSPLHF. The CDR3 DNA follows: TGTGCCATAAGACAGGGGCTAAATTCACCCCTCCACTTT.